Listed here are 30 T cell receptor beta chains from one sample, sequenced in a study of blood T cell repertoires in COVID-19. TCRdb's copy holds only in-frame clones and misses some; the assay was immunoSEQ multiplex PCR. The table has 100,000 to 120,000 clones, around 89% seen once. The sample consisted of peripheral blood. The receptor source for this set is a woman in her forties or fifties with acute or convalescent COVID-19.

V gene TRBV20-1 combines with J gene TRBJ1-1; the D gene is possibly TRBD1 (6 bases). The germline V gene has CDR1 DFQATT and CDR2 SNEGSKA (reference sequence). This CDR3 has 11 amino acids. V gave up 4 bases and J gave up 5 bases, with 8 bases separating them. CDR3 sequence reads: CSATQGTEAFF. CDR3 bases: TGCAGTGCTACTCAGGGGACTGAAGCTTTCTTT.

The rearrangement links TRBV5-1 to TRBJ2-7; 13 positions agree with TRBD2. This CDR3 comprises 17 residues. With 3 bases clipped from V and 1 base from J, the junction kept 7 bases outside the gene matches. The germline V gene encodes CDR1 SGHRS and CDR2 YFSETQ. CDR3 in DNA: TGCGCCAGCAGCTCCGGCCAACTAGCGGGAGGGTCCTACGAGCAGTACTTC. Its translation: CASSSGQLAGGSYEQYF.

The chain is built from TRBV3-1 (or the pseudogene TRBV3-2) and TRBJ2-7; TRBD1 might be the D (6 bases). The germline V and J ends were trimmed by 2 bases and 4 bases, with 18 bases remaining between them. Looked up from germline, CDR1 is LGHDT and CDR2 is YNNKEL (reference sequence). This CDR3 is built from 16 residues. The CDR3 coding sequence is TGTGCCAGCAGCCAAACCCCCAACGGGACATCATACGAGCAGTACTTC. Translating it yields CASSQTPNGTSYEQYF.

The chain is built from TRBV5-1 and TRBJ2-1, with 8 bases lining up with TRBD1. Germline V gene lookup returns CDR1 SGHRS and CDR2 YFSETQ. CDR3 length: 15 amino acids. V gave up 0 bases and J gave up 7 bases; unmatched junction bases: 6. This CDR3 is CASSLGAGGSNEQFF. CDR3 in DNA: TGCGCCAGCAGCTTGGGCGCAGGGGGCTCGAATGAGCAGTTCTTC. Supplemented by reference TRBV5-1 and TRBJ2-1, the full variable domain reads KAGVTQTPRYLIKTRGQQVTLSCSPISGHRSVSWYQQTPGQGLQFLFEYFSETQRNKGNFPGRFSGRQFSNSRSEMNVSTLELGDSALYLCASSLGAGGSNEQFFGPGTRLTVL.

V usage is TRBV5-1 and J usage is TRBJ1-2; a possible D gene is TRBD1 (6 bases). The length of the CDR3 is 14 residues. The germline V gene has CDR1 SGHRS and CDR2 YFSETQ. V was clipped by 0 bases and J by 8 bases, with 14 bases between them. The CDR3 reads CASSLDVGAEGYTF. The CDR3 DNA reads as TGCGCCAGCAGCTTGGATGTGGGGGCGGAGGGCTACACCTTC. Variable domain in full (rest from reference TRBV5-1 and TRBJ1-2): KAGVTQTPRYLIKTRGQQVTLSCSPISGHRSVSWYQQTPGQGLQFLFEYFSETQRNKGNFPGRFSGRQFSNSRSEMNVSTLELGDSALYLCASSLDVGAEGYTFGSGTRLTVV.

This chain connects TRBV5-1 to TRBJ2-7; 8 bases match TRBD1. V lost 5 bases to trimming and J lost 1 base; unmatched junction nucleotides: 8. CDR1 is SGHRS, CDR2 YFSETQ, per germline. The length of the CDR3 is 15 residues. CDR3 in amino acids: CASSPRTGSSYEQYF. CDR3 nucleotide sequence: TGCGCCAGCAGTCCACGGACAGGGTCGTCCTACGAGCAGTACTTC.

This clone has just a few counts. This rearrangement joins TRBV6-5 to TRBJ2-5, with 7 bases aligning to TRBD1. The trim removed 4 bases at V and 5 bases at J, leaving 4 bases unmatched. The CDR3 length is 13 residues. Germline V gene data show CDR1 as MNHEY and CDR2 as SVGAGI. In DNA, the CDR3 is TGTGCCAGCAGTTTGACAGGGATGGAGACCCAGTACTTC. It translates to CASSLTGMETQYF.

The V and J genes are TRBV6-6 and TRBJ2-7; 7 bases agree with TRBD1. V was clipped by 4 bases and J by 0 bases; unmatched bases: 3. Looked up from germline, CDR1 is MNHNY and CDR2 is SVGAGI (reference sequence). This CDR3 is 14 amino acids long. In DNA, the CDR3 is TGTGCCAGCAGTTCGGGACAGTACTCCTACGAGCAGTACTTC. It encodes CASSSGQYSYEQYF.

J is TRBJ2-2 and V is TRBV9; TRBD1 matches at 11 bases. The CDR3 has 16 amino acids. The V gene end was trimmed by 5 bases and the J gene end by 5 bases; junction bases not matched to a gene: 8. Germline V gene sequence: CDR1 SGDLS, CDR2 YYNGEE. CDR3 coding DNA: TGTGCCAGCAGTTCTGGGACAGGGGGTTATACCGGGGAGCTGTTTTTT. Its translation: CASSSGTGGYTGELFF.

Written as DNA, the CDR3 is TGTGCCAGCAGTGAAAGGGACTTCTACAATGAGCAGTTCTTC. It specifies CASSERDFYNEQFF. The V and J genes are TRBV2 and TRBJ2-1; maybe TRBD2 (6 bases). In germline, CDR1 is SNHLY, CDR2 FYNNEI. This CDR3 contains 14 residues. Trimming took 2 bases from V and 3 from J, leaving 8 bases between them.

The chain joins TRBV18 to TRBJ2-7; 7 bases are shared with TRBD1. The V and J ends lost 6 bases and 4 bases, in that order; junction bases with no gene match: 12. The CDR3 has 15 residues. In germline, CDR1 is KGHSH, CDR2 LQKENI. CDR3 nucleotide sequence: TGTGCCAGCTCCCCGGCGTCGGGACAGCAGTACGAGCAGTACTTC. Its protein is CASSPASGQQYEQYF.

This clone is labeled medium-sized (0.01 to 0.1%). J is TRBJ1-6 and V is TRBV15; the D gene is possibly TRBD1 (5 bases). The V end lost 0 bases, the J end lost 6 bases, and 9 bases lay between the germline ends. Germline V gene lookup returns CDR1 LNHNV and CDR2 YYDKDF (reference sequence). The CDR3 runs to 15 residues. The chain's CDR3 is CATSREGEGNSPLHF. The CDR3 DNA follows: TGTGCCACCAGCAGAGAAGGGGAAGGTAATTCACCCCTCCACTTT.

The gene calls are TRBV6-6 and TRBJ2-3; D gene unclear. CDR3 length: 11 amino acids. The germline V and J ends were trimmed by 4 bases and 5 bases, with 4 bases remaining between them. Germline CDR1 MNHNY, CDR2 SVGAGI (reference sequence). The CDR3 nucleotides are TGTGCCAGCAGTTCCGGAGATACGCAGTATTTT. This translates into CASSSGDTQYF.

The gene calls are TRBV3-1 (or the pseudogene TRBV3-2) and TRBJ1-1; 9 bases are shared with TRBD1. Germline V CDR1 and CDR2: LGHDT, YNNKEL (reference sequence). The CDR3 has 14 amino acids. V shed 4 bases, J shed 5 bases, and the junction held 5 bases outside the gene matches. CDR3 residues: CASSLGTGYTEAFF. In DNA, the CDR3 is TGTGCCAGCAGCCTAGGGACAGGGTATACTGAAGCTTTCTTT.

The chain's CDR3 is CASSPQGGWGHEQYF. Written as DNA, the CDR3 is TGTGCCAGCAGCCCCCAGGGAGGGTGGGGACACGAGCAGTACTTC. The rearrangement joins TRBV3-1 (or the pseudogene TRBV3-2) to TRBJ2-7; TRBD2 matches 7 bases. This CDR3 has 15 amino acids. The germline gives CDR1 LGHDT, CDR2 YNNKEL (reference sequence). Trimming cost V 4 bases and J 5 bases; bases outside gene matches: 11.

The CDR3 spells CATSDPSGVNTGELFF. In DNA, the CDR3 is TGTGCCACCAGTGATCCTAGCGGGGTGAACACCGGGGAGCTGTTTTTT. The genes are TRBV24-1 and TRBJ2-2; 9 bases align to TRBD2. Germline V CDR1 and CDR2: KGHDR, SFDVKD. This CDR3 spans 16 amino acids. The V segment lost 3 bases and the J segment 1 base; nucleotides outside the gene matches: 2.

This chain joins TRBV5-5 and TRBJ1-4; no clear D gene. The CDR3 runs 15 residues. From germline, CDR1 is SGHKS and CDR2 YYEKEE (reference sequence). V dropped 2 bases and J dropped 0 bases, with 8 bases sitting between them. The CDR3 loop is CASSLIATTNEKLFF. The CDR3 nucleotides are TGTGCCAGCAGCTTAATCGCTACAACTAATGAAAAACTGTTTTTT.

The rearrangement links TRBV5-1 to TRBJ2-3, with D maybe TRBD1 (6 bases). The ends were cut back, 0 bases at V and 6 bases at J, with 11 bases in the middle. CDR1 is SGHRS and CDR2 is YFSETQ in the germline V gene. The length of the CDR3 is 14 residues. Written as DNA, the CDR3 is TGCGCCAGCAGCTTGGGGGGGCCCCGCGATACGCAGTATTTT. This codes for CASSLGGPRDTQYF. The full variable domain, rest sourced from reference TRBV5-1 and TRBJ2-3, is KAGVTQTPRYLIKTRGQQVTLSCSPISGHRSVSWYQQTPGQGLQFLFEYFSETQRNKGNFPGRFSGRQFSNSRSEMNVSTLELGDSALYLCASSLGGPRDTQYFGPGTRLTVL.

This rearrangement joins TRBV2 to TRBJ2-1, with 8 bases aligning to TRBD2. After removal of 5 bases from V and 8 bases from J, the junction contained 5 bases not matched to a gene. Germline V gives CDR1 SNHLY, CDR2 FYNNEI. CDR3 length: 13 residues. The CDR3 DNA reads TGTGCCAGCAGTTCCAGACTAGCGCATGAGCAGTTCTTC. Its translation is CASSSRLAHEQFF. Full variable domain (missing parts from reference TRBV2 and TRBJ2-1): EPEVTQTPSHQVTQMGQEVILRCVPISNHLYFYWYRQILGQKVEFLVSFYNNEISEKSEIFDDQFSVERPDGSNFTLKIRSTKLEDSAMYFCASSSRLAHEQFFGPGTRLTVL.

The V and J genes are TRBV18 and TRBJ2-2, with D perhaps matching TRBD2 (5 bases). The ends were cut back, 6 bases at V and 4 bases at J, with 15 bases in the middle. Germline lookup yields CDR1 KGHSH and CDR2 LQKENI. CDR3 length: 15 amino acids. The CDR3 loop reads CASSQEGLSTGELFF. CDR3 DNA: TGTGCCAGCTCCCAAGAGGGCCTATCCACCGGGGAGCTGTTTTTT.

The rearrangement joins TRBV9 to TRBJ2-1; D is perhaps TRBD2 (5 bases). V was trimmed by 3 bases and J by 2 bases, leaving 15 bases between them. CDR1 is SGDLS, CDR2 YYNGEE, per germline. The CDR3 sequence is 16 residues long. DNA for the CDR3: TGTGCCAGCAGCGCCAGTCATGGGAGTCCCTACAATGAGCAGTTCTTC. Protein product: CASSASHGSPYNEQFF. Full variable domain (missing parts from reference TRBV9 and TRBJ2-1): DSGVTQTPKHLITATGQRVTLRCSPRSGDLSVYWYQQSLDQGLQFLIQYYNGEERAKGNILERFSAQQFPDLHSELNLSSLELGDSALYFCASSASHGSPYNEQFFGPGTRLTVL.

This chain connects TRBV7-2 to TRBJ2-1, with 14 positions matching TRBD2. CDR1 and CDR2 from the germline V gene are SGHTA and FQGNSA. V lost 2 bases, J lost 10 bases, and 10 bases stayed unmatched. CDR3 length equals 17 residues. The CDR3 sequence is CASSLQGLGLAGVEQFF. The CDR3 DNA follows: TGTGCCAGCAGCTTACAGGGGCTGGGACTAGCGGGAGTAGAGCAGTTCTTC.

The chain combines TRBV5-1 with TRBJ2-3; tentative D call: TRBD2 (5 bases). CDR3 length: 17 amino acids. Looked up from germline, CDR1 is SGHRS and CDR2 is YFSETQ. The ends were cut back, 4 bases at V and 3 bases at J, with 21 bases in the middle. This CDR3 is CASSHPGVASITDTQYF. CDR3 nucleotide sequence: TGCGCCAGCAGCCACCCCGGGGTGGCTAGCATTACAGATACGCAGTATTTT.

The V and J genes are TRBV3-1 (or the pseudogene TRBV3-2) and TRBJ2-1, with D perhaps matching TRBD2 (6 bases). This CDR3 comprises 15 residues. V gave up 3 bases and J gave up 6 bases, with 15 bases separating them. Germline CDR1 and CDR2: LGHDT and YNNKEL (reference sequence). CDR3: CASSQESGWGNEQFF. In nucleotides, the CDR3 is TGTGCCAGCAGCCAGGAGAGCGGGTGGGGCAATGAGCAGTTCTTC.

The CDR3 DNA reads TGTGCCAGCTCTCCCTCCTCCAAAAACATTCAGTACTTC. Translated, it gives CASSPSSKNIQYF. The V and J genes are TRBV18 and TRBJ2-4; D remains ambiguous. CDR1 and CDR2 (germline): KGHSH, LQKENI. This CDR3 has 13 amino acids. V dropped 6 bases and J dropped 2 bases, with 8 bases sitting between them.

The chain employs TRBV25-1 and TRBJ1-1; 10 bases are shared with TRBD1. Unmatched junction bases numbered 8, after V lost 3 bases and J lost 7 bases. Germline assignment: CDR1 MGHDK and CDR2 SYGVNS. This CDR3 is built from 15 residues. As DNA, the CDR3 is TGTGCCAGCAGTGACCTGGACAGGGGGTTCTATGAAGCTTTCTTT. Translation gives CASSDLDRGFYEAFF.

As regards this clone: Other DNA sequences from this sample encode an identical CDR3 as well. The genes are TRBV27 and TRBJ2-1; 8 bases map to TRBD2. CDR3 length equals 14 residues. The J segment lost 9 bases and the V segment lost 3 bases, leaving 7 bases of the junction unmatched. Germline CDR1 MNHEY, CDR2 SMNVEV (reference sequence). The chain's CDR3 is CASSLPGGLGEQFF. The CDR3 DNA reads TGTGCCAGCAGTTTGCCGGGAGGGCTCGGTGAGCAGTTCTTC.

This chain connects TRBV19 to TRBJ2-2, with TRBD1 identical over 10 bases. CDR1 and CDR2 from the germline V gene are LNHDA and SQIVND (reference sequence). With V trimmed by 4 bases and J by 6 bases, 5 bases remained unmatched. This CDR3 is 15 amino acids long. The CDR3 nucleotides read TGTGCCAGTAGTACCGGGACAGGGGCAGCCGGGGAGCTGTTTTTT. Translated, it gives CASSTGTGAAGELFF.

This chain uses TRBV6-1 with TRBJ1-6; 9 positions agree with TRBD1. The CDR3 has 15 amino acids. CDR1 and CDR2 from the germline V gene are MNHNS and SASEGT. V was clipped by 0 bases and J by 10 bases; unmatched bases: 4. DNA of the CDR3: TGTGCCAGCAGTGAAGCGGGACAGGGTAGCTCACCCCTCCACTTT. Translation: CASSEAGQGSSPLHF.

The table lists this clone with a few counts. V usage is TRBV10-3 and J usage is TRBJ2-3; the match to TRBD1 covers 8 bases. V lost 6 bases and J lost 4; bases outside the gene matches: 9. The germline CDR1 and CDR2 sequences are ENHRY and SYGVKD. The CDR3 contains 15 residues. The CDR3 DNA is TGTGCCATCAGCGTCGGGACAGGACAAGCAGATACGCAGTATTTT. Residues: CAISVGTGQADTQYF.